Below, 3 T cell receptor beta chains from the same sample are listed, as sequenced in a study of shared clonotypes between healthy human individuals. Repertoires were generated with immunoSEQ multiplex PCR, while TCRdb's copy carries only in-frame clones and drops some. This table holds 2,500,000 or so clones, over 85% found once. The sequencing sample was made of naive CD4+ T cells from PBMCs. Subset reported: CD45RA+ positively selected. The origin of the receptors is a man aged 18 to 29 in good health. Some clones in this sample may be carry-over from other donors' samples.

V is TRBV7-3 and J is TRBJ1-5; TRBD1 aligns across 9 bases. V trimming: 4 bases; J trimming: 7 bases; junction bases outside the gene matches: 5. There are 14 residues in the CDR3. Germline V gene data show CDR1 as SGHTA and CDR2 as FQGTGA. The CDR3 nucleotides are TGTGCCAGCAGCTCCCGGACAGGGGCCCAGCCCCAGCATTTT. Its protein product is CASSSRTGAQPQHF.

The CDR3 bases are TGTGCCAGCAGCTTTGGCTCTAACATGAACACTGAAGCTTTCTTT. Translation gives CASSFGSNMNTEAFF. The chain links TRBV5-4 to TRBJ1-1; unclear D gene. This CDR3 comprises 15 residues. Germline V gene data show CDR1 as SGHNT and CDR2 as YYREEE (reference sequence). V was pared by 2 bases and J by 0 bases, with 11 bases between.

This clone was observed a handful of times. The V gene is TRBV28, the J gene TRBJ1-1; D unclear. This CDR3 comprises 13 residues. The V and J ends lost 9 bases and 4 bases respectively, with 15 bases between them. Germline lookup yields CDR1 MDHEN and CDR2 SYDVKM. CDR3 nucleotide sequence: TGTGCCAGTCGGCTGGGAGGTACCACTGAAGCTTTCTTT. Protein: CASRLGGTTEAFF.